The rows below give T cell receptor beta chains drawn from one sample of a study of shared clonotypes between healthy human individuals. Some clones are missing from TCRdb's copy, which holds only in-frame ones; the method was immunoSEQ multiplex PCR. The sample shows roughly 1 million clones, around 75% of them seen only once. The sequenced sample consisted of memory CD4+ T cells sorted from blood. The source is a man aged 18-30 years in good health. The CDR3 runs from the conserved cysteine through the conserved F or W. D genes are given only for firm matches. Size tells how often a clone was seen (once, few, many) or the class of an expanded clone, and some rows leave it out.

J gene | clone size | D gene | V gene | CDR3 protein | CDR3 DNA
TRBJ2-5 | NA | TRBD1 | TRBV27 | CASSSGTGGRETQYF | TGTGCCAGCAGCTCCGGGACAGGGGGCAGGGAGACCCAGTACTTC
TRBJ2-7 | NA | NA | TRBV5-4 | CASSLNVGSPYEQYF | TGTGCCAGCAGCTTGAATGTAGGATCCCCCTACGAGCAGTACTTC
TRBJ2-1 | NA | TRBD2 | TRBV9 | CASSSGLGFAIEQFF | TGTGCCAGCAGCTCGGGACTAGGGTTTGCCATTGAGCAGTTCTTC
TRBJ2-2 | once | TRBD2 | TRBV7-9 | CASSSRLPGLAAGELFF | TGTGCCAGCAGCTCCCGTTTACCGGGACTAGCTGCCGGGGAGCTGTTTTTT
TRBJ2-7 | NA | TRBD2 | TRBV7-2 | CASSQFPGLAEQYF | TGTGCCAGCAGCCAATTCCCGGGACTAGCTGAACAGTACTTC
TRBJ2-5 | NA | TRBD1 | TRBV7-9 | CASSPQGWRETQYF | TGTGCCAGCAGCCCACAGGGGTGGCGAGAGACCCAGTACTTC
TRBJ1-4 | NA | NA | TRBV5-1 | CASSLQSTNEKLFF | TGCGCCAGCAGCTTACAGTCAACTAATGAAAAACTGTTTTTT
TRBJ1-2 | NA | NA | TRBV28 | CASTTQPAGYTF | TGTGCCAGCACCACTCAACCCGCCGGCTACACCTTC
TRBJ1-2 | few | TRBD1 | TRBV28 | CASSDQQGARGYGYTF | TGTGCCAGCAGCGATCAACAGGGGGCGCGTGGGTATGGCTACACCTTC
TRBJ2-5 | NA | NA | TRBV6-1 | CASSLLDLGETQYF | TGTGCCAGCAGCCTACTGGATTTAGGGGAGACCCAGTACTTC
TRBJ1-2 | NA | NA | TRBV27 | CASSLYGWYGYTF | TGTGCCAGCAGTTTATACGGATGGTATGGCTACACCTTC